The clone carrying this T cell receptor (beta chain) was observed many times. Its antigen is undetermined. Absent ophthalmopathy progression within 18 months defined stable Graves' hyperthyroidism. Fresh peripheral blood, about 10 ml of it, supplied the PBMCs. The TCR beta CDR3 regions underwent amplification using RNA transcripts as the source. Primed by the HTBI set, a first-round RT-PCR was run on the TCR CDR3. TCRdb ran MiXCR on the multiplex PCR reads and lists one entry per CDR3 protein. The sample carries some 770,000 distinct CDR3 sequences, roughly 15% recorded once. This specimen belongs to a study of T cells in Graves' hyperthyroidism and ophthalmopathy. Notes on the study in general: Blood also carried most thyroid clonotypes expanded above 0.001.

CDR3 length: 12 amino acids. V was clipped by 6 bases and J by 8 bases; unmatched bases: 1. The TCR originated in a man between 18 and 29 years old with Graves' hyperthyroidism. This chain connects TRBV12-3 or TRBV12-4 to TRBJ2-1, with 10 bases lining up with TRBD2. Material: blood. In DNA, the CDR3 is TGTGCCAGCAGCCTAGCGGGAGATGAGCAGTTCTTC. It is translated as CASSLAGDEQFF.